Following are 15 T cell receptor beta chains from one sample sequenced in a study of shared clonotypes between healthy human individuals. Naive CD8 cells comprised CD45RO-negative, CCR7-positively selected cells, excluding terminally differentiated effector memory CD45RA+ cells. Sequencing was performed with immunoSEQ multiplex PCR; in TCRdb, only in-frame clones are kept and a portion is missing. Here the sample spans hundreds of thousands of clones, less than 97% being singletons. Sequenced sample: naive CD8+ T cells sorted from blood. The origin of the receptors is a woman in her 30s in good health.

CDR3 nucleotides: TGTGCCAGCAGCCCGACAGGCCTTCTCGAGCAGTACTTC. It translates to CASSPTGLLEQYF. The rearrangement joins TRBV28 to TRBJ2-7; the D gene is possibly TRBD1 (6 bases). Germline CDR1 and CDR2: MDHEN and SYDVKM. Trimming shortened V by 6 bases and J by 6 bases, and 15 bases separated the two germline ends. The CDR3 consists of 13 residues.

This sequence joins TRBV10-1 and TRBJ2-3; 13 bases match TRBD2. This CDR3 is 20 amino acids long. V trimming: 5 bases; J trimming: 1 base; junction bases outside the gene matches: 15. Germline loops: CDR1 WNHNN, CDR2 SYGVQD (reference sequence). This CDR3 is CASSLGTSGKVPVGTDTQYF. CDR3 sequence (DNA): TGCGCCAGCAGTCTCGGGACTAGCGGGAAGGTCCCGGTTGGCACAGATACGCAGTATTTT.

This clone was picked up one time. V and J are TRBV6-4 and TRBJ2-7; D is unclear. The germline gives CDR1 MRHNA, CDR2 SNTAGT. The CDR3 is made up of 13 amino acids. With 1 base removed from V and 3 bases from J, the gap between germline ends came to 7 bases. DNA for the CDR3: TGTGCCAGCAGTGACTGGGGTGGCTACGAGCAGTACTTC. This encodes CASSDWGGYEQYF.

This clone was counted a single time. V and J are TRBV21-1 and TRBJ1-5. TRBV21-1 is assigned pseudogene status. The CDR3 has 14 amino acids. The CDR3 DNA reads as TGTGCCAGCAGCCGGGCGAGGGGGGGGGAGCCCCAGCATTTT. It codes for CASSRARGGEPQHF.

In regard to this clone: Additional DNA sequences in this sample encode the identical CDR3. The DNA for the CDR3 is TGTGCCAGCAGTTTGACCGGGGAGCTGTTTTTT. It encodes CASSLTGELFF. The genes are TRBV7-9 and TRBJ2-2; D is unclear. With 6 bases removed from V and 5 bases from J, the gap between germline ends came to 4 bases. The CDR3 covers 11 residues. The germline gives CDR1 SEHNR, CDR2 FQNEAQ (reference sequence).

The rearrangement joins TRBV5-6 to TRBJ2-5, with a possible D match to TRBD1 (5 bases). Trimming took off 2 bases at V and 1 base at J, with 9 bases between the two ends. Germline CDR1 is SGHDT and CDR2 is YYEEEE. This CDR3 comprises 14 residues. The CDR3 protein is CASSLVGVQETQYF. The CDR3 coding sequence is TGTGCCAGCAGCTTAGTAGGGGTCCAAGAGACCCAGTACTTC.

The chain employs TRBV11-2 and TRBJ1-1, with TRBD1 matching over 8 bases. CDR3 length: 17 residues. Trimming cost V 5 bases and J 1 base; bases outside gene matches: 12. Per germline, CDR1 SGHAT and CDR2 FQNNGV. CDR3 protein: CASSQAQGAPGNTEAFF. The CDR3 nucleotides read TGTGCCAGCAGCCAGGCCCAGGGGGCGCCGGGGAACACTGAAGCTTTCTTT.

The V gene is TRBV19, the J gene TRBJ1-2, with D perhaps TRBD1 (6 bases). Germline V CDR1 and CDR2: LNHDA, SQIVND (reference sequence). V was clipped by 9 bases and J by 6 bases, with 23 bases between them. The CDR3 totals 15 residues. The CDR3 DNA follows: TGTGCCAGCCAGACAGGTCCCCAGGTTTTTGATGGCTACACCTTC. This sequence encodes CASQTGPQVFDGYTF.

This chain links TRBV9 with TRBJ2-1; 9 bases agree with TRBD2. CDR3 length: 15 residues. From germline, CDR1 is SGDLS and CDR2 YYNGEE. J lost 10 bases, V lost 6 bases, and 14 bases had no gene match. For the CDR3, the DNA is TGTGCCAGCACGCCAGCGGGAGGAGGGGTCGGGGAGCAGTTCTTC. Its translation is CASTPAGGGVGEQFF.

This rearrangement joins TRBV2 to TRBJ1-2, with D unclear. CDR1 is SNHLY, CDR2 FYNNEI, per germline. V lost 0 bases and J 8 bases, leaving 16 bases between the germline ends. The CDR3 covers 15 residues. Written as DNA, the CDR3 is TGTGCCAGCAGTGAAGCGCTTGGATCAGTCTGGGGCTACACCTTC. Its translation: CASSEALGSVWGYTF.

Comment on this clone: This sample includes further DNA sequences coding for the same CDR3. The gene calls are TRBV29-1 and TRBJ2-1, with D possibly being TRBD2 (5 bases). CDR1 is SQVTM, CDR2 ANQGSEA, per germline. CDR3 length equals 14 residues. V lost 6 bases and J 0 bases, leaving 12 bases between the germline ends. CDR3: CSVAGTGSYNEQFF. DNA for the CDR3: TGCAGCGTGGCGGGCACCGGCTCCTACAATGAGCAGTTCTTC.

The chain links TRBV27 to TRBJ2-5; possibly TRBD1 or TRBD2 for D (5 bases each). Trimming removed 5 bases at V and 7 bases at J, with 14 bases between. The CDR3 loop spans 13 amino acids. CDR1 and CDR2 from the germline V gene are MNHEY and SMNVEV (reference sequence). The CDR3 is CASSVGPLGTQYF. The CDR3 bases are TGTGCCAGCAGTGTGGGACCGCTAGGGACCCAGTACTTC.

This chain connects TRBV27 to TRBJ2-3; 7 positions match TRBD2. Germline values: CDR1 MNHEY, CDR2 SMNVEV (reference sequence). After removal of 6 bases from V and 1 base from J, the junction contained 10 bases not matched to a gene. The CDR3 has 16 amino acids. The DNA of the CDR3 is TGTGCCAGCAGAGACCCCCTAGCGGAGCGCACAGATACGCAGTATTTT. Translation: CASRDPLAERTDTQYF.

The sample holds one count of this clone. The chain carries TRBV13 and TRBJ2-1; 10 nucleotides align to TRBD2. V shed 2 bases and J 7 bases; nucleotides not matched to a gene: 11. Germline values: CDR1 PRHDT, CDR2 FYEKMQ (reference sequence). The CDR3 contains 17 residues. The CDR3 nucleotides read TGTGCCAGCAGCTTATTAATGGGGGGGACTAGCGTAAATGAGCAGTTCTTC. Translation gives CASSLLMGGTSVNEQFF.

This clone was recorded once. V gene TRBV6-1 combines with J gene TRBJ1-5; no firm D call. The CDR3 consists of 13 residues. The germline V gene encodes CDR1 MNHNS and CDR2 SASEGT. V was pared by 3 bases and J by 3 bases, with 6 bases between. The DNA for the CDR3 is TGTGCCAGCAGTGATTGGGTCAATCAGCCCCAGCATTTT. Amino acid sequence: CASSDWVNQPQHF.